This T cell receptor beta chain appears in the sequencing data of a study of cytomegalovirus exposure and HLA in healthy donors. General study points: In vitro experiments confirmed that a few CMV-associated chains were specific for CMV antigens. Across HLA loci, a later analysis found differing TCR association rates, with DRB1 most and HLA-C fewest.

A multiplex PCR was run with 60 Vbeta primers and 13 Jbeta primers. Sequencing used immunoSEQ multiplex PCR; TCRdb keeps in-frame clones, though not all of them. Altogether roughly 150,000 clones are present, roughly 82% being singletons, with the ten largest covering under 7.5%. Germline V lookup: CDR1 MGHDK, CDR2 SYGVNS. The CDR3 runs 12 residues. V lost 1 base and J lost 4, with 5 bases in between. The sample holds a few counts of this clone. What it binds is not known. The sequence derives from a woman between 50 and 59 years old in good health and CMV-seropositive. The chain employs TRBV25-1 and TRBJ2-7; unclear D gene. The source material was PBMCs. Written as DNA, the CDR3 is TGTGCCAGCAGTGAATCAGCGTACGAGCAGTACTTC. Its protein product is CASSESAYEQYF.